The entry below gives a single T cell receptor beta chain sequence along with its context. Its antigen is currently unknown. A far larger clone lies a single base away; this is likely a read error. The germline gives CDR1 SEHNR, CDR2 FQNEAQ (reference sequence). The CDR3 contains 17 residues. The V gene lost 5 bases and the J gene lost 0 bases, with 19 bases spanning the gap. Starting from genomic DNA, TCR beta CDR3 was amplified through two-round multiplex PCR. During first-round PCR, primers specific to each TRBV and TRBJ gene were used. MiXCR, run by TCRdb on the multiplex PCR reads, gives a single entry per CDR3 protein. The data contain 30,000 or so distinct CDR3 sequences, about 39% of them seen just once; the ten biggest clones take up 15% to 19%. This record belongs to a study of prognosis after radiotherapy for stage I lung cancer. The wider study: Patients received 3 to 5 SBRT fractions with a biologically effective dose of at least 100 Gy.

General observations from the study: Differing TRBV and TRBJ gene usage was reportedly seen between patients with and without metastases. Determination of whether the expanded TCR clones were tumor-specific was not performed.

The sample was PBMCs, taken before or after stereotactic body radiation therapy (not recorded which). The receptor comes from a donor aged 50 or older with non-small cell lung cancer. The rearrangement links TRBV7-9 to TRBJ1-2, with D possibly TRBD1 on 5 matching bases. The CDR3 DNA follows: TGTGCCAGCAGCCCCCTACCGGTACAGGACTCTAACTATGGCTACACCTTC. This sequence encodes CASSPLPVQDSNYGYTF.